This T cell receptor (beta chain) was documented in a study of cytomegalovirus exposure and HLA in healthy donors. General study findings and limits: Reported results showed that the classifier diagnosed cytomegalovirus status with high specificity and sensitivity.

The V end was cut by 1 base, the J end by 8 bases, with 20 bases between. Germline loops: CDR1 MGHRA, CDR2 YSYEKL. The CDR3 sequence is 17 residues long. Amplification used 60 Vbeta primers and 13 Jbeta primers. Method: immunoSEQ multiplex PCR; TCRdb's copy keeps in-frame clones and lacks some. The sample lists about 190,000 clones; about 77% were seen once. Details on this clone: Its target is unknown.

Source material: PBMCs. This clonotype originated in a woman in her twenties or thirties in good health and CMV-seropositive. The chain combines TRBV4-1 with TRBJ1-4; D is perhaps TRBD1 (5 bases). The CDR3 spells CASSQGVQVGLGEKLFF. In DNA form, the CDR3 reads TGCGCCAGCAGCCAAGGGGTCCAGGTGGGGCTTGGGGAAAAACTGTTTTTT.